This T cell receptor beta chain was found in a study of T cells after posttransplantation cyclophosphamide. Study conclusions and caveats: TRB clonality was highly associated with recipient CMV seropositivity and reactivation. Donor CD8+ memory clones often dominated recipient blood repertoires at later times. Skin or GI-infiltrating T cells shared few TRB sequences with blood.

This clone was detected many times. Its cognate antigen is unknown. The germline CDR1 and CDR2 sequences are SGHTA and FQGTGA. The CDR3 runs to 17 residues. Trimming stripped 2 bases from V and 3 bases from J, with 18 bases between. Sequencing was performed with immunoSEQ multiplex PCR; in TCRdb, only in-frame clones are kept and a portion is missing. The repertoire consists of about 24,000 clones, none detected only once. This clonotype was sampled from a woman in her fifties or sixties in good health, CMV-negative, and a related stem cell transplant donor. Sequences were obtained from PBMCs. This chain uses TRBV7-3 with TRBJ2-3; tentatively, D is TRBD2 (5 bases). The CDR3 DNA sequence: TGTGCCAGCAGCTTAGTTGGAGGACCCCACGGAACAGATACGCAGTATTTT. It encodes CASSLVGGPHGTDTQYF.